The 19 T cell receptor beta chains below were found in one sample sequenced in a study of T cells in localized non-small cell lung cancer. Generated by immunoSEQ multiplex PCR, the TCRdb table keeps only in-frame clones and is missing some. The sample has 70,000 to 95,000 clones; approximately 91% are singletons. Sequencing used PBMCs, obtained before any cancer treatment. The source of these receptors is a woman aged 35 to 70 with stage II squamous cell lung carcinoma.

The chain has TRBV2 and TRBJ1-5, with TRBD1 identical over 7 bases. Germline CDR1 and CDR2: SNHLY and FYNNEI. Trimming took 7 bases from V and 0 from J; bases not matched to a gene: 6. The CDR3 length is 15 residues. The CDR3 here is CASNRDRYSNQPQHF. The CDR3 DNA reads as TGTGCCAGCAACCGGGACAGATATAGCAATCAGCCCCAGCATTTT.

The chain employs TRBV7-9 and TRBJ2-7, with 9 bases matching TRBD1. The germline V gene encodes CDR1 SEHNR and CDR2 FQNEAQ (reference sequence). The CDR3 length is 13 residues. After removal of 4 bases from V and 3 bases from J, the junction contained 1 base not matched to a gene. CDR3 coding DNA: TGTGCCAGCAGCTCGACAGGGGGCTACGAGCAGTACTTC. Protein product: CASSSTGGYEQYF.

The chain employs TRBV11-2 and TRBJ2-7; the match to TRBD1 covers 10 bases. This CDR3 has 14 residues. CDR1 and CDR2 (germline): SGHAT, FQNNGV. J was trimmed by 2 bases and V by 6 bases; bases with no gene match: 4. CDR3: CASSPGTGAYEQYF. Written as DNA, the CDR3 is TGTGCCAGCAGTCCCGGGACAGGGGCCTACGAGCAGTACTTC.

The chain carries TRBV7-9 and TRBJ1-3; TRBD1 might be the D (6 bases). The CDR3 runs to 15 residues. CDR1 SEHNR and CDR2 FQNEAQ come from the germline V gene (reference sequence). Trimming removed 3 bases at V and 2 bases at J, with 11 bases between. CDR3 bases: TGTGCCAGCAGCTTGGGCCCAGGGGCTGGAAACACCATATATTTT. Amino acids: CASSLGPGAGNTIYF.

The V call is TRBV7-9, the J call TRBJ1-2; unclear D gene. From germline, CDR1 is SEHNR and CDR2 FQNEAQ (reference sequence). Deletions cut 1 base from V and 0 bases from J, with 12 bases between. There are 16 residues in the CDR3. The CDR3 coding sequence is TGTGCCAGCAGCTTAGGGGGAGGAACAGCTAACTATGGCTACACCTTC. Amino acids: CASSLGGGTANYGYTF.

The rearrangement joins TRBV21-1 to TRBJ2-4. TRBV21-1 is deemed a pseudogene. The CDR3 totals 12 residues. As DNA, the CDR3 is TGTGCCCGCACCCGGGCCCTAAACATTCAGTACTTC. It is translated as CARTRALNIQYF.

The chain has TRBV6-5 and TRBJ2-1, with D perhaps being TRBD1 or TRBD2 (5 bases each). The CDR3 loop spans 16 amino acids. Trimming stripped 2 bases from V and 0 bases from J, with 11 bases between. Germline V gene sequence: CDR1 MNHEY, CDR2 SVGAGI. The CDR3 reads CASSYLGTASYNEQFF. The CDR3 DNA reads TGTGCCAGCAGTTACCTAGGGACGGCCTCCTACAATGAGCAGTTCTTC.

The chain has TRBV9 and TRBJ2-2; tentative D call: TRBD2 (5 bases). V was shortened by 0 bases and J by 9 bases, with 15 bases between the two germline ends. The CDR3 has 15 residues. CDR1 is SGDLS, CDR2 YYNGEE, per germline. The chain's CDR3 is CASSVVPLADRELFF. Written as DNA, the CDR3 is TGTGCCAGCAGCGTAGTACCCCTAGCAGACCGGGAGCTGTTTTTT.

V usage is TRBV18 and J usage is TRBJ2-7; TRBD2 agrees at 14 bases. The CDR3 contains 16 residues. Per the germline V gene, CDR1 is KGHSH and CDR2 is LQKENI. Losses at the gene ends were 2 bases for V and 3 bases for J; bases not matched to a gene: 3. The CDR3 reads CASSPAGTSGGYEQYF. In nucleotides, the CDR3 is TGTGCCAGCTCACCAGCCGGGACTAGCGGGGGCTACGAGCAGTACTTC.

The genes are TRBV19 and TRBJ2-1, with TRBD2 identical over 11 bases. Losses at the gene ends were 2 bases for V and 8 bases for J; bases not matched to a gene: 8. This CDR3 region has 16 residues. Germline CDR1 LNHDA, CDR2 SQIVND (reference sequence). This CDR3 reads CASSIPGLAAFDEQFF. The CDR3, as DNA: TGTGCCAGTAGTATACCGGGACTAGCGGCGTTTGATGAGCAGTTCTTC.

The chain carries TRBV10-3 and TRBJ1-2; 7 bases map to TRBD1. The CDR3 extends over 14 amino acids. J was trimmed by 4 bases and V by 6 bases; bases with no gene match: 8. The germline V gene encodes CDR1 ENHRY and CDR2 SYGVKD. CDR3: CAIRPSTGRYGYTF. CDR3 bases: TGTGCCATCAGGCCATCGACAGGGCGCTATGGCTACACCTTC.

Notes on this clone: One base away lies a much larger clone, so this may be a sequencing read error. Other nucleotide sequences in the sample specify the same CDR3. This rearrangement joins TRBV4-1 to TRBJ1-1; tentative D call: TRBD1 (6 bases). CDR3 size: 15 residues. The V end lost 1 base, the J end lost 3 bases, and 12 bases lay between the germline ends. Per the germline V gene, CDR1 is MGHRA and CDR2 is YSYEKL. This CDR3 is CASSQAGGHYTEAFF. CDR3 nucleotide sequence: TGCGCCAGCAGCCAAGCTGGGGGACATTACACTGAAGCTTTCTTT.

V usage is TRBV6-1 and J usage is TRBJ1-4, with D possibly TRBD1 on 6 matching bases. The CDR3 consists of 15 residues. V was clipped by 0 bases and J by 7 bases, with 12 bases between them. In germline, CDR1 is MNHNS, CDR2 SASEGT. As DNA, the CDR3 is TGTGCCAGCAGTGAAGCTAGGACCAGGGGTGAAAAACTGTTTTTT. It is translated as CASSEARTRGEKLFF.

The chain couples TRBV9 to TRBJ2-1; D might be TRBD2 (7 bases). V was pared by 6 bases and J by 9 bases, with 16 bases between. The germline V gene encodes CDR1 SGDLS and CDR2 YYNGEE. The CDR3 is 13 amino acids. The CDR3 loop is CASTPGGLGEQFF. The DNA for the CDR3 is TGTGCCAGCACCCCCGGGGGGCTGGGTGAGCAGTTCTTC.

J is TRBJ1-5 and V is TRBV6-6; D possibly corresponds to TRBD1 (5 bases). Per the germline V gene, CDR1 is MNHNY and CDR2 is SVGAGI (reference sequence). This CDR3 has 14 residues. Between the trimmed V and J ends, which lost 0 bases and 7 bases, there was a span of 10 bases. CDR3 bases: TGTGCCAGCAGTTACTCAGGGGTGCAGCAGCCCCAGCATTTT. Protein sequence: CASSYSGVQQPQHF.

The genes are TRBV4-2 and TRBJ2-1; 9 positions agree with TRBD2. This CDR3 has 17 residues. Losses at the gene ends were 4 bases for V and 3 bases for J; bases not matched to a gene: 10. The germline V gene encodes CDR1 LGHNA and CDR2 YNFKEQ. Written as DNA, the CDR3 is TGTGCCAGCAGCCCAGAACGAGCGGGGGGACTCTACAATGAGCAGTTCTTC. It specifies CASSPERAGGLYNEQFF.

The chain uses TRBV5-1 and TRBJ2-3, with a weak D call TRBD1 (6 bases). Per germline, CDR1 SGHRS and CDR2 YFSETQ. V lost 5 bases and J 1 base, leaving 14 bases between the germline ends. CDR3 length: 15 residues. This CDR3 reads CASRGTQGRTDTQYF. Here the CDR3 DNA reads TGCGCCAGCAGGGGGACACAGGGACGCACAGATACGCAGTATTTT.

CDR3 DNA sequence: TGTGCCAGCAGGGGTGATGGCAATGGCTACACCTTC. Translating it yields CASRGDGNGYTF. J is TRBJ1-2 and V is TRBV6-6, with D unclear. Germline lookup yields CDR1 MNHNY and CDR2 SVGAGI (reference sequence). The CDR3 extends over 12 amino acids. The V end lost 6 bases, the J end lost 6 bases, and 11 bases lay between the germline ends.

The chain links TRBV28 to TRBJ1-1; 7 bases map to TRBD1. The V segment lost 2 bases and the J segment 4 bases; nucleotides outside the gene matches: 4. Germline V gene lookup returns CDR1 MDHEN and CDR2 SYDVKM. The CDR3 extends over 14 amino acids. The CDR3, as DNA: TGTGCCAGCAGTTTACGACAGGGCGCCACTGAAGCTTTCTTT. Translating it yields CASSLRQGATEAFF.